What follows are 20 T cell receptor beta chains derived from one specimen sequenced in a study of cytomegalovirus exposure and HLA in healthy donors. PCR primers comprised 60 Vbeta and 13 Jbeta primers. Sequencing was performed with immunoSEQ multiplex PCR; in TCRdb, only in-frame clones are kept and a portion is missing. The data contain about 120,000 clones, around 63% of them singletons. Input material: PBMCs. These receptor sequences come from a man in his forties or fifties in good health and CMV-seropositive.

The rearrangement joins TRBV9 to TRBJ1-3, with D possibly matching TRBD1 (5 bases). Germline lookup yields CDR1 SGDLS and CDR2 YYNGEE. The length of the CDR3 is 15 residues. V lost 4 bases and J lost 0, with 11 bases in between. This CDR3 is CASSPGGTSGNTIYF. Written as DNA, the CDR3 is TGTGCCAGCAGCCCCGGGGGGACCTCTGGAAACACCATATATTTT.

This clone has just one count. In nucleotides, the CDR3 is TGTGCCATCGAGGAGAGAGGGAACACCGGGGAGCTGTTTTTT. Residues: CAIEERGNTGELFF. The V and J genes are TRBV10-3 and TRBJ2-2; D is uncertain. CDR3 length: 14 amino acids. The V and J ends lost 8 bases and 1 base respectively, with 11 bases between them. Germline V lookup: CDR1 ENHRY, CDR2 SYGVKD.

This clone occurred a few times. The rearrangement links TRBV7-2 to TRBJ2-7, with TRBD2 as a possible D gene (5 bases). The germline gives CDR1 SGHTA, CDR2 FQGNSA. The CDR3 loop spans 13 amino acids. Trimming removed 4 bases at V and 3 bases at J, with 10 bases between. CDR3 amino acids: CASSYTDFYEQYF. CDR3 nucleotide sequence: TGTGCCAGCAGCTACACGGACTTCTACGAGCAGTACTTC.

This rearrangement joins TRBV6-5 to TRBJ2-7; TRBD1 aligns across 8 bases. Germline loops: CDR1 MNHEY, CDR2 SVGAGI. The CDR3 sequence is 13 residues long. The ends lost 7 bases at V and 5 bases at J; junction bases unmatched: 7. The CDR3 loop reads CASTGTGGNEQYF. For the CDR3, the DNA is TGTGCCAGCACCGGGACAGGAGGTAACGAGCAGTACTTC.

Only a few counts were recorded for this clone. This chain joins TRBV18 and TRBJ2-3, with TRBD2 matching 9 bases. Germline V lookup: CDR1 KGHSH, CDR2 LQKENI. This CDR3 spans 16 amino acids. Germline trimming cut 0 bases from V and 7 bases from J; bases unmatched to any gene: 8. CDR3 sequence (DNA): TGTGCCAGCTCACCACCCACTAGCGGGCTTTATCATACGCAGTATTTT. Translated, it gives CASSPPTSGLYHTQYF.

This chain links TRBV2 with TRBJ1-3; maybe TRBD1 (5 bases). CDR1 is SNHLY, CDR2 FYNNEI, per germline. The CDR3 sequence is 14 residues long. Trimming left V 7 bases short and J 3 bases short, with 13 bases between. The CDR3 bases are TGTGCCAGCACCCCGACAGCGATTGGAAACACCATATATTTT. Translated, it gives CASTPTAIGNTIYF.

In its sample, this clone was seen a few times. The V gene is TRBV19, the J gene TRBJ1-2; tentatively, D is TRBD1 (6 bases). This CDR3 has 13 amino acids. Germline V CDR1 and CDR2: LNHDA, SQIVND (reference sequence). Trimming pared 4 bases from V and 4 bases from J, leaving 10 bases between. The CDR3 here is CASSTWDIYGYTF. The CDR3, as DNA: TGTGCCAGTAGTACATGGGACATCTATGGCTACACCTTC.

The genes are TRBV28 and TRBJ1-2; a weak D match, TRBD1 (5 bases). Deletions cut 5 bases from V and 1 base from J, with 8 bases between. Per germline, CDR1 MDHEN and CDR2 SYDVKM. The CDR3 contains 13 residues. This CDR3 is CASSKTVNYGYTF. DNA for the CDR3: TGTGCCAGCAGTAAGACAGTTAACTATGGCTACACCTTC.

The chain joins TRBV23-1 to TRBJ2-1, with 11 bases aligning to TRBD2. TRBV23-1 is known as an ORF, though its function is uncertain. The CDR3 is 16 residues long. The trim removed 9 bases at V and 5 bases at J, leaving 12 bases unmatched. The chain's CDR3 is CARWGREGLADNEQFF. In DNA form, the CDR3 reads TGCGCCAGGTGGGGACGGGAGGGACTAGCGGACAATGAGCAGTTCTTC.

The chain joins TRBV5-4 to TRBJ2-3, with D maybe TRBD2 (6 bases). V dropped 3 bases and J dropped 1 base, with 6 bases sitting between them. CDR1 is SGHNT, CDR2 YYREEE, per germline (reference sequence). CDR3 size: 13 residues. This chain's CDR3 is CASSWGGTDTQYF. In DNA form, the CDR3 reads TGTGCCAGCAGCTGGGGGGGCACAGATACGCAGTATTTT.

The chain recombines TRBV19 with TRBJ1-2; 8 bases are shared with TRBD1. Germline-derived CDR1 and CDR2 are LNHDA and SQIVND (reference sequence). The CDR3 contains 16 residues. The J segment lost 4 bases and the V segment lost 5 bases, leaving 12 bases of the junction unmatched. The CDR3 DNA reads TGTGCCAGTAGTCCGCCGGACAGGGTGAGGGGCTATGGCTACACCTTC. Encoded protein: CASSPPDRVRGYGYTF.

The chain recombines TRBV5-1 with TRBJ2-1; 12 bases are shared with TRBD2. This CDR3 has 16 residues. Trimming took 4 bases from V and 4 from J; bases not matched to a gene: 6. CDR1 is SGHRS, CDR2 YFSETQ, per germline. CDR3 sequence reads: CASSTGLAGRYNEQFF. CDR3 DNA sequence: TGCGCCAGCAGCACAGGACTAGCGGGGAGGTACAATGAGCAGTTCTTC.

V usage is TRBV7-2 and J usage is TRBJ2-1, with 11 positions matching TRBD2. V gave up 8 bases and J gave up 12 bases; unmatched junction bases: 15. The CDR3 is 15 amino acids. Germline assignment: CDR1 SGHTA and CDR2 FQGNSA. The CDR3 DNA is TGTGCCAGCGGGTTAGATCTAGCGGGAGGAGGGGGGCAGTTCTTC. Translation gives CASGLDLAGGGGQFF.

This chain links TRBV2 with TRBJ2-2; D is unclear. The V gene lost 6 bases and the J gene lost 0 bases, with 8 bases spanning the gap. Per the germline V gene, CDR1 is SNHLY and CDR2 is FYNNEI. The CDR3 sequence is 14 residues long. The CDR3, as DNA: TGTGCCAGCAGCCCAGAATCGAACACCGGGGAGCTGTTTTTT. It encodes CASSPESNTGELFF.

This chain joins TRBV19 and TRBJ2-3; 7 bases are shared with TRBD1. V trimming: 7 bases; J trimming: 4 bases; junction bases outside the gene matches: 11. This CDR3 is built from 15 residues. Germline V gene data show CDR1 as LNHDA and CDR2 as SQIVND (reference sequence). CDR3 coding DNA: TGTGCCAGTATAAGGGGACAGAGCCACTCAGATACGCAGTATTTT. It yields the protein CASIRGQSHSDTQYF. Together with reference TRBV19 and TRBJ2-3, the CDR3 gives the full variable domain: DGGITQSPKYLFRKEGQNVTLSCEQNLNHDAMYWYRQDPGQGLRLIYYSQIVNDFQKGDIAEGYSVSREKKESFPLTVTSAQKNPTAFYLCASIRGQSHSDTQYFGPGTRLTVL.

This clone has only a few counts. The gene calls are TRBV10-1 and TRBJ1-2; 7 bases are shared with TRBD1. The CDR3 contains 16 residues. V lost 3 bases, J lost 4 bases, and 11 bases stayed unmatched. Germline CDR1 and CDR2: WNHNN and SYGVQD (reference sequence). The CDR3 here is CASSDNTGAVGYGYTF. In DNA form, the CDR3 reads TGCGCCAGCAGTGACAACACAGGGGCAGTGGGCTATGGCTACACCTTC.

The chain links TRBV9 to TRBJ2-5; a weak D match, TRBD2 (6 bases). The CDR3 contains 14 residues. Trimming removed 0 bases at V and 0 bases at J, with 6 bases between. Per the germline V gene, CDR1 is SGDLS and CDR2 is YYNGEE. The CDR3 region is CASSVGDYQETQYF. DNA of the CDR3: TGTGCCAGCAGCGTAGGGGACTACCAAGAGACCCAGTACTTC.

In DNA, the CDR3 is TGTGCCAGCATACGACAGGGAGGCGAGACCCAGTACTTC. Translated, it gives CASIRQGGETQYF. The genes are TRBV6-1 and TRBJ2-5, with D possibly TRBD1 on 7 matching bases. CDR3 length: 13 amino acids. Germline lookup yields CDR1 MNHNS and CDR2 SASEGT. Trimming took 7 bases from V and 5 from J, leaving 14 bases between them.

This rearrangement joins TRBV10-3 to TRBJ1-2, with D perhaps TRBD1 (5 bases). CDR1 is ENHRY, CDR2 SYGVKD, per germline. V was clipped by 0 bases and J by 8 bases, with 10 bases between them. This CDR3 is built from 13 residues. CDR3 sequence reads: CAISESTGEGYTF. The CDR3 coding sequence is TGTGCCATCAGTGAGTCGACGGGGGAGGGCTACACCTTC.

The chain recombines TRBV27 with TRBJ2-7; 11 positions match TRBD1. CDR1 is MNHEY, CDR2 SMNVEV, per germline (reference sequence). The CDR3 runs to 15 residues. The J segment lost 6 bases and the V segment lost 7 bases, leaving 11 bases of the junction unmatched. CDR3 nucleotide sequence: TGTGCCAGCACCCCTTTAGGGGACAGGGGGTTCGAGCAGTACTTC. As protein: CASTPLGDRGFEQYF.